These 17 T cell receptor beta chains originate from one sample sequenced in a study of blood T cell repertoires in COVID-19. The table came from immunoSEQ multiplex PCR; TCRdb's copy has only in-frame clones and leaves some out. The sample holds 150,000 or so clones, roughly 90% seen once. The specimen was peripheral blood. These receptor sequences come from a middle-aged man with acute or convalescent COVID-19.

This chain links TRBV27 with TRBJ2-2, with no clear D. Deletions cut 5 bases from V and 1 base from J, with 11 bases between. Germline CDR1 and CDR2: MNHEY and SMNVEV (reference sequence). This CDR3 contains 15 residues. The CDR3 nucleotides are TGTGCCAGCAGTCTGCGACTTTGGAACACCGGGGAGCTGTTTTTT. This gives the protein CASSLRLWNTGELFF.

This clone was detected a few times. V gene TRBV27 combines with J gene TRBJ2-7; D possibly corresponds to TRBD2 (6 bases). The CDR3 is 15 amino acids. CDR1 is MNHEY and CDR2 is SMNVEV in the germline V gene (reference sequence). The V gene lost 5 bases and the J gene lost 3 bases, with 17 bases spanning the gap. The DNA of the CDR3 is TGTGCCAGCAGTGCCGCGGGGAAATCAATCTACGAGCAGTACTTC. Translating gives CASSAAGKSIYEQYF.

The chain uses TRBV6-6 and TRBJ1-1; D unclear. The CDR3 extends over 14 amino acids. V was shortened by 2 bases and J by 2 bases, with 9 bases between the two germline ends. CDR1 and CDR2 from the germline V gene are MNHNY and SVGAGI (reference sequence). The CDR3 is CASSYGGGNTEAFF. The CDR3 bases are TGTGCCAGCAGTTACGGAGGCGGTAACACTGAAGCTTTCTTT.

This clone has only a few counts. The gene calls are TRBV10-3 and TRBJ2-7, with TRBD2 identical over 9 bases. J gave up 6 bases and V 3 bases, and 6 bases lay outside the gene matches. This CDR3 comprises 14 residues. From germline, CDR1 is ENHRY and CDR2 SYGVKD. The CDR3 loop is CAISDGGRGSEQYF. The CDR3 DNA is TGTGCCATCAGTGACGGCGGGAGGGGCAGCGAGCAGTACTTC.

This chain connects TRBV5-4 to TRBJ2-5, with 9 bases matching TRBD2. The CDR3 has 13 amino acids. V lost 4 bases, J lost 5 bases, and 3 bases stayed unmatched. The germline CDR1 and CDR2 sequences are SGHNT and YYREEE (reference sequence). This CDR3 is CASSNSGSETQYF. CDR3 coding DNA: TGTGCCAGCAGCAATAGCGGGAGCGAGACCCAGTACTTC.

The chain joins TRBV5-8 to TRBJ1-2; 10 bases align to TRBD1. With 2 bases clipped from V and 6 bases from J, the junction kept 1 base outside the gene matches. The CDR3 spans 13 residues. In germline, CDR1 is SGHTS, CDR2 YDEGEE. Written as DNA, the CDR3 is TGTGCCAGCAGCTTTGGACAGGGGGATGGCTACACCTTC. Protein: CASSFGQGDGYTF.

CDR3 amino acids: CASSLAADTYEQYF. In DNA form, the CDR3 reads TGTGCCAGCAGCTTAGCGGCGGATACCTACGAGCAGTACTTC. The rearrangement uses TRBV7-9 and TRBJ2-7; D remains unclear. Germline V gene lookup returns CDR1 SEHNR and CDR2 FQNEAQ (reference sequence). Trimming took off 0 bases at V and 2 bases at J, with 8 bases between the two ends. This CDR3 contains 14 residues.

At least ten counts were recorded for this clone. The identical CDR3 is also encoded by other nucleotide sequences in the sample. This sequence joins TRBV5-1 and TRBJ2-3, with unresolved D. Germline V gene lookup returns CDR1 SGHRS and CDR2 YFSETQ. Deletions cut 3 bases from V and 0 bases from J, with 5 bases between. There are 13 residues in the CDR3. The DNA of the CDR3 is TGCGCCAGCAGCTCAACTAGCACAGATACGCAGTATTTT. Amino acids: CASSSTSTDTQYF.

The chain links TRBV11-2 to TRBJ1-2, with 11 positions matching TRBD1. CDR1 is SGHAT, CDR2 FQNNGV, per germline. Unmatched junction bases numbered 9, after V lost 5 bases and J lost 4 bases. The CDR3 length is 16 residues. The CDR3 loop is CASSPISGTGGYGYTF. As DNA, the CDR3 is TGTGCCAGCAGCCCAATTTCCGGGACAGGGGGCTATGGCTACACCTTC.

Concerning this clone itself: Other DNA sequences in the sample encode the same CDR3. V gene TRBV2 combines with J gene TRBJ1-5; 10 positions match TRBD1. This CDR3 region has 15 residues. Germline V lookup: CDR1 SNHLY, CDR2 FYNNEI. J gave up 5 bases and V 4 bases, and 5 bases lay outside the gene matches. The CDR3 sequence is CASSGTGGGDQPQHF. CDR3 DNA: TGTGCCAGCAGTGGGACAGGGGGGGGTGATCAGCCCCAGCATTTT.

The chain links TRBV6-1 to TRBJ1-5, with D hard to call. The CDR3 length is 13 residues. V lost 2 bases, J lost 6 bases, and 8 bases lay in between. Germline V gene sequence: CDR1 MNHNS, CDR2 SASEGT. CDR3: CASSESVAQPQHF. The CDR3 coding sequence is TGTGCCAGCAGTGAAAGTGTAGCTCAGCCCCAGCATTTT.

The chain is built from TRBV27 and TRBJ2-7; a weak D match, TRBD2 (5 bases). The CDR3 spans 13 residues. The V end was cut by 5 bases, the J end by 4 bases, with 12 bases between. Germline CDR1 MNHEY, CDR2 SMNVEV (reference sequence). CDR3: CASSPRGMYEQYV. The CDR3 DNA is TGTGCCAGCAGTCCACGAGGGATGTACGAGCAGTACGTC.

V is TRBV19 and J is TRBJ2-1; maybe TRBD2 (6 bases). V lost 8 bases to trimming and J lost 3 bases, with 14 bases between them. This CDR3 has 14 amino acids. CDR1 and CDR2 from the germline V gene are LNHDA and SQIVND (reference sequence). The DNA of the CDR3 is TGTGCCAGTCACCCGGGACTCGTCTACAATGAGCAGTTCTTC. It yields the protein CASHPGLVYNEQFF. Complete variable domain (other parts from reference TRBV19 and TRBJ2-1): DGGITQSPKYLFRKEGQNVTLSCEQNLNHDAMYWYRQDPGQGLRLIYYSQIVNDFQKGDIAEGYSVSREKKESFPLTVTSAQKNPTAFYLCASHPGLVYNEQFFGPGTRLTVL.

The chain combines TRBV5-1 with TRBJ1-5; TRBD1 might be the D (5 bases). The V end was cut by 4 bases, the J end by 6 bases, with 17 bases between. Germline V gene data show CDR1 as SGHRS and CDR2 as YFSETQ. The CDR3 has 15 residues. The CDR3 nucleotides are TGCGCCAGCAGCCTATCAGTTGGGGGGAGTCAGCCCCAGCATTTT. This codes for CASSLSVGGSQPQHF.

The chain couples TRBV7-6 to TRBJ1-5; D unresolved. Per germline, CDR1 SGHVS and CDR2 FNYEAQ. V dropped 2 bases and J dropped 0 bases, with 17 bases sitting between them. CDR3 length equals 18 residues. The CDR3 DNA reads as TGTGCCAGCAGCTTATACCACCCCGGGGAGTATAGCAATCAGCCCCAGCATTTT. Protein sequence: CASSLYHPGEYSNQPQHF. The full variable domain, completed using reference TRBV7-6 and TRBJ1-5, is GAGVSQSPRYKVTKRGQDVALRCDPISGHVSLYWYRQALGQGPEFLTYFNYEAQQDKSGLPNDRFSAERPEGSISTLTIQRTEQRDSAMYRCASSLYHPGEYSNQPQHFGDGTRLSIL.

Remarks on this clone: Other DNA variants within this sample encode the same CDR3. The rearrangement joins TRBV19 to TRBJ1-3, with D possibly TRBD1 on 5 matching bases. The CDR3 length is 14 residues. V dropped 5 bases and J dropped 0 bases, with 8 bases sitting between them. The V gene's germline CDR1 is LNHDA and CDR2 SQIVND (reference sequence). CDR3 region: CASSSGGSGNTIYF. Written as DNA, the CDR3 is TGTGCCAGTAGTTCCGGGGGCTCTGGAAACACCATATATTTT.

This chain joins TRBV19 and TRBJ2-7; perhaps TRBD1 as D (6 bases). This CDR3 is built from 13 residues. From germline, CDR1 is LNHDA and CDR2 SQIVND (reference sequence). Trimming cost V 8 bases and J 2 bases, with 13 bases left between them. CDR3 residues: CASSQGFPYEQYF. CDR3 DNA: TGTGCCAGTTCACAGGGTTTCCCCTACGAGCAGTACTTC. Based on the CDR3 plus reference TRBV19 and TRBJ2-7, the full variable domain is DGGITQSPKYLFRKEGQNVTLSCEQNLNHDAMYWYRQDPGQGLRLIYYSQIVNDFQKGDIAEGYSVSREKKESFPLTVTSAQKNPTAFYLCASSQGFPYEQYFGPGTRLTVT.